This record looks at one T cell receptor (beta chain) sequence and its context. CDR3 length: 23 amino acids. The sample comes from a study of shared clonotypes between healthy human individuals. Authors' data handling: With immunoSEQ giving junction-only sequences and no quality scores, filtering differed. The data were produced by immunoSEQ multiplex PCR, yet TCRdb's version contains in-frame clones alone and is incomplete. The DNA gave D and trimming, while V, J and clone size come from that table. There are around 550,000 clones in the sample; 96% occur only once, and about 0.064% lies in the top ten.

The source is a woman in her twenties or thirties in good health. Input material: naive CD4+ T cells sorted from blood. The subset is: CD45RA+ positively selected. The V gene is TRBV21-1, the J gene TRBJ2-1. TRBV21-1 is designated a pseudogene. CDR3 in amino acids: CASSIEGILRDRLQGISYNEQFF. CDR3 nucleotide sequence: TGTGCCAGCAGCATAGAGGGAATTCTCCGGGACCGTCTACAAGGGATCTCCTACAATGAGCAGTTCTTC.